What follows are 16 T cell receptor beta chains derived from one specimen sequenced in a study of identical twins. TCRdb analysed the 5' RACE reads with MiXCR anew, one entry per CDR3 protein. The table has 500,000 to 650,000 distinct CDR3 sequences, just over 7% seen once; the top ten hold about 1.6%. These same records also appear under a second study, on yellow fever vaccine responses in identical twins.

Source material: PBMCs. Source of these receptors: a woman between 18 and 29 years old in good health.

This clonotype came up a few times. The chain employs TRBV2 and TRBJ2-1, with D possibly TRBD2 on 6 matching bases. The CDR3 totals 14 residues. Trimming took 6 bases from V and 10 from J, leaving 19 bases between them. CDR1 SNHLY and CDR2 FYNNEI come from the germline V gene. In DNA, the CDR3 is TGTGCCAGCAGAGGCGGGGTTTGGGCTGTGGAGCAGTTCTTC. It specifies CASRGGVWAVEQFF.

This clonotype was counted between two and nine times. J is TRBJ2-5 and V is TRBV2, with D perhaps matching TRBD1 or TRBD2 (5 bases each). CDR3 length: 14 amino acids. Trimming took 6 bases from V and 2 from J, leaving 13 bases between them. Germline lookup yields CDR1 SNHLY and CDR2 FYNNEI. The CDR3 nucleotides read TGTGCCAGCAGGAACCGGGACGGACAAGAGACCCAGTACTTC. Translation gives CASRNRDGQETQYF.

This clonotype was seen ten or more times. This chain links TRBV28 with TRBJ1-1, with 7 positions matching TRBD1. The CDR3 is made up of 14 amino acids. Germline V gene sequence: CDR1 MDHEN, CDR2 SYDVKM. The V gene end was trimmed by 3 bases and the J gene end by 5 bases; junction bases not matched to a gene: 6. In DNA, the CDR3 is TGTGCCAGCAGTTTGGCAGGGGGAGGGACTGAAGCTTTCTTT. This encodes CASSLAGGGTEAFF. Full variable domain (rest looked up from reference TRBV28 and TRBJ1-1): DVKVTQSSRYLVKRTGEKVFLECVQDMDHENMFWYRQDPGLGLRLIYFSYDVKMKEKGDIPEGYSVSREKKERFSLILESASTNQTSMYLCASSLAGGGTEAFFGQGTRLTVV.

This clonotype was observed a handful of times. The V call is TRBV7-9, the J call TRBJ2-4; 7 bases match TRBD1. CDR1 is SEHNR, CDR2 FQNEAQ, per germline (reference sequence). V shed 6 bases and J 0 bases; nucleotides not matched to a gene: 8. The CDR3 totals 16 residues. Here the CDR3 DNA reads TGTGCCAGCAGATCCAGGGGGTCTCTAGCCAAAAACATTCAGTACTTC. Translated: CASRSRGSLAKNIQYF.

This clonotype showed up many times. This chain uses TRBV6-1 with TRBJ1-3; no definite D call. The V gene's germline CDR1 is MNHNS and CDR2 SASEGT. The CDR3 loop spans 14 amino acids. V was trimmed by 4 bases and J by 1 base, leaving 8 bases between them. CDR3: CASSAQPSGNTIYF. In DNA form, the CDR3 reads TGTGCCAGCAGTGCACAACCATCTGGAAACACCATATATTTT.

A few counts support this clonotype. The chain has TRBV7-2 and TRBJ1-4; TRBD1 aligns across 7 bases. The CDR3 has 15 amino acids. Losses at the gene ends were 5 bases for V and 4 bases for J; bases not matched to a gene: 7. CDR1 is SGHTA and CDR2 is FQGNSA in the germline V gene. The chain's CDR3 is CASSLQQGSNEKLFF. The DNA for the CDR3 is TGTGCCAGCAGCCTCCAACAGGGGAGTAATGAAAAACTGTTTTTT.

The V gene is TRBV6-1, the J gene TRBJ2-7, with D tentatively TRBD1 (5 bases). The germline V and J ends were trimmed by 6 bases and 2 bases, with 14 bases remaining between them. Germline-derived CDR1 and CDR2 are MNHNS and SASEGT. The CDR3 runs to 14 residues. The CDR3 sequence is CASRSTGVAYEQYV. Written as DNA, the CDR3 is TGTGCCAGCAGGTCAACAGGAGTAGCCTACGAGCAGTACGTC.

The chain uses TRBV4-2 and TRBJ2-5, with 7 bases matching TRBD2. V dropped 1 base and J dropped 3; count of bases not matched to a gene: 8. The germline CDR1 and CDR2 sequences are LGHNA and YNFKEQ. The CDR3 length is 16 residues. The DNA for the CDR3 is TGTGCCAGCAGCCAAGGATCAACTAGCGCGAAAGAGACCCAGTACTTC. The encoded protein is CASSQGSTSAKETQYF.

The sample holds a few counts of this clonotype. The chain recombines TRBV2 with TRBJ2-1; weak D call: TRBD1 (5 bases). Trimming shortened V by 2 bases and J by 10 bases, and 9 bases separated the two germline ends. The CDR3 is 12 residues long. The germline gives CDR1 SNHLY, CDR2 FYNNEI. The DNA for the CDR3 is TGTGCCAGCAGTGAATACAGGCTGGAGCAGTTCTTC. This sequence encodes CASSEYRLEQFF.

In this sample, this clonotype turned up many times. The chain employs TRBV12-3 or TRBV12-4 and TRBJ2-1, with 11 bases fitting TRBD2. This CDR3 has 16 amino acids. The V gene end was trimmed by 5 bases and the J gene end by 2 bases; junction bases not matched to a gene: 5. The CDR3 here is CASSRLAGGTYNEQFF. The CDR3 DNA follows: TGTGCCAGCAGTCGCTTAGCGGGGGGGACCTACAATGAGCAGTTCTTC.

This clonotype has a handful of counts. The rearrangement uses TRBV9 and TRBJ2-7; 8 bases are a match to TRBD2. V lost 0 bases to trimming and J lost 0 bases; unmatched junction nucleotides: 2. The CDR3 sequence is 15 residues long. The germline V gene has CDR1 SGDLS and CDR2 YYNGEE. The DNA for the CDR3 is TGTGCCAGCAGCGTAGGTAGCGGGGTCTCCTACGAGCAGTACTTC. Translating gives CASSVGSGVSYEQYF.

This clonotype showed up many times. The rearrangement uses TRBV27 and TRBJ2-2; 7 nucleotides line up with TRBD1. The CDR3 runs to 16 residues. Germline V gene data show CDR1 as MNHEY and CDR2 as SMNVEV (reference sequence). With 5 bases clipped from V and 2 bases from J, the junction kept 8 bases outside the gene matches. CDR3 sequence: CASSPPGTENTGELFF. The CDR3 DNA sequence: TGTGCCAGCAGTCCCCCCGGGACAGAAAACACCGGGGAGCTGTTTTTT.

The chain joins TRBV4-1 to TRBJ2-5; D perhaps matches TRBD2 (6 bases). Trimming removed 1 base from V and 5 bases from J, with 11 bases in between. This CDR3 has 14 residues. Germline assignment: CDR1 MGHRA and CDR2 YSYEKL. CDR3 in DNA: TGCGCCAGCAGCCAAGTTCGGGGGTTGGAGACCCAGTACTTC. Protein: CASSQVRGLETQYF.

This clonotype was found many times. The chain has TRBV12-5 and TRBJ2-1; TRBD2 agrees at 11 bases. This CDR3 is 14 amino acids long. V lost 6 bases and J lost 12; bases outside the gene matches: 10. Germline lookup yields CDR1 LGHNT and CDR2 FRNRAP. CDR3 protein: CASGTTSGERGQFF. The CDR3 nucleotides read TGTGCTAGTGGAACGACTAGCGGGGAGAGGGGGCAGTTCTTC. The complete variable domain, with remaining parts taken from reference TRBV12-5 and TRBJ2-1, reads DARVTQTPRHKVTEMGQEVTMRCQPILGHNTVFWYRQTMMQGLELLAYFRNRAPLDDSGMPKDRFSAEMPDATLATLKIQPSEPRDSAVYFCASGTTSGERGQFFGPGTRLTVL.

This clonotype showed up just a few times. V and J are TRBV29-1 and TRBJ1-2; D is unclear. V dropped 5 bases and J dropped 2 bases, with 6 bases sitting between them. The CDR3 sequence is 11 residues long. Per germline, CDR1 SQVTM and CDR2 ANQGSEA. The CDR3 coding sequence is TGCAGCGTTCTAGAGAACTATGGCTACACCTTC. Protein: CSVLENYGYTF.

The V call is TRBV4-1, the J call TRBJ2-1, with D perhaps TRBD1 (6 bases). This CDR3 is built from 15 residues. V lost 3 bases and J 0 bases, leaving 9 bases between the germline ends. The germline gives CDR1 MGHRA, CDR2 YSYEKL. CDR3 nucleotides: TGCGCCAGCAGCCATACAGGGAGCTCCTACAATGAGCAGTTCTTC. It codes for CASSHTGSSYNEQFF.